Shown below are 30 T cell receptor beta chains from a single sample sequenced in a study of shared clonotypes between healthy human individuals. Libraries were prepared by immunoSEQ multiplex PCR; TCRdb keeps only in-frame clonotypes and omits some of them. The repertoire holds millions of clones, with 85% to 95% as singletons. Naive-designated CD8 cells lacked CD45RO, were positively enriched for CCR7, and omitted terminally differentiated effector memory CD45RA+ cells. The sample comprised naive CD8+ T cells from PBMCs. The receptors come from a man younger than 30 in good health. Some clones in this sample may be carry-over from other donors' samples.

About this clone itself: The same CDR3 also results from other DNA sequences found in this sample. The rearrangement uses TRBV19 and TRBJ2-1; maybe TRBD1 (6 bases). Germline CDR1 is LNHDA and CDR2 is SQIVND (reference sequence). The CDR3 sequence is 13 residues long. The V end was cut by 6 bases, the J end by 2 bases, with 8 bases between. CDR3: CASSRDTYNEQFF. In DNA, the CDR3 is TGTGCCAGTAGCAGGGACACCTACAATGAGCAGTTCTTC.

The chain employs TRBV27 and TRBJ1-4; 7 bases match TRBD1. In germline, CDR1 is MNHEY, CDR2 SMNVEV (reference sequence). The length of the CDR3 is 17 residues. V lost 6 bases, J lost 4 bases, and 14 bases stayed unmatched. The CDR3 DNA sequence: TGTGCCAGCAGCACAAGACACTCAGGGGGGCTTAATGAAAAACTGTTTTTT. It specifies CASSTRHSGGLNEKLFF. The full variable domain, completed using reference TRBV27 and TRBJ1-4, is EAQVTQNPRYLITVTGKKLTVTCSQNMNHEYMSWYRQDPGLGLRQIYYSMNVEVTDKGDVPEGYKVSRKEKRNFPLILESPSPNQTSLYFCASSTRHSGGLNEKLFFGSGTQLSVL.

This rearrangement joins TRBV5-5 to TRBJ2-6; 8 bases agree with TRBD1. CDR3 size: 16 residues. CDR1 is SGHKS, CDR2 YYEKEE, per germline (reference sequence). The J segment lost 2 bases and the V segment lost 5 bases, leaving 6 bases of the junction unmatched. In DNA form, the CDR3 reads TGTGCCAGCAGAGGACAGGGTGGCCCTGGGGCCAACGTCCTGACTTTC. Encoded protein: CASRGQGGPGANVLTF.

The rearrangement links TRBV7-6 to TRBJ2-7; D is undetermined. Trimming pared 3 bases from V and 0 bases from J, leaving 6 bases between. CDR3 length: 13 amino acids. Germline values: CDR1 SGHVS, CDR2 FNYEAQ. CDR3 DNA: TGTGCCAGCAGCTTTGCGAGCTCCTACGAGCAGTACTTC. Amino acid sequence: CASSFASSYEQYF.

This chain links TRBV27 with TRBJ2-7; 10 positions match TRBD2. V shed 5 bases and J 0 bases; nucleotides not matched to a gene: 10. Germline CDR1 is MNHEY and CDR2 is SMNVEV (reference sequence). The CDR3 spans 17 residues. As DNA, the CDR3 is TGTGCCAGCAGTCCCCATACCGGGACTAGCGTCTCCTACGAGCAGTACTTC. Protein product: CASSPHTGTSVSYEQYF.

V is TRBV28 and J is TRBJ2-3; D gene ambiguous. Between the trimmed V and J ends, which lost 3 bases and 6 bases, there was a span of 7 bases. This CDR3 comprises 12 residues. Germline V lookup: CDR1 MDHEN, CDR2 SYDVKM. CDR3 in amino acids: CASSFLEDTQYF. The CDR3 nucleotides are TGTGCCAGCAGTTTTTTGGAGGATACGCAGTATTTT.

As concerns this clone: The sample carries other DNA sequences with the same CDR3. The chain combines TRBV9 with TRBJ1-1; tentative D call: TRBD1 (5 bases). V lost 4 bases, J lost 2 bases, and 15 bases lay in between. The V gene's germline CDR1 is SGDLS and CDR2 YYNGEE. CDR3 length: 15 amino acids. As DNA, the CDR3 is TGTGCCAGCAGCACGAGGCGGGACGGCAACACTGAAGCTTTCTTT. This sequence encodes CASSTRRDGNTEAFF.

The gene calls are TRBV5-1 and TRBJ1-1, with 11 bases matching TRBD1. The CDR3 covers 15 residues. V lost 4 bases, J lost 4 bases, and 6 bases stayed unmatched. Germline assignment: CDR1 SGHRS and CDR2 YFSETQ. The CDR3 loop reads CASSQDRGPGTEAFF. For the CDR3, the DNA is TGCGCCAGCAGCCAGGACAGGGGGCCTGGCACTGAAGCTTTCTTT.

The chain has TRBV5-6 and TRBJ1-2; TRBD1 is a possible D gene (6 bases). Germline V gene sequence: CDR1 SGHDT, CDR2 YYEEEE. The V gene lost 4 bases and the J gene lost 4 bases, with 17 bases spanning the gap. This CDR3 comprises 15 residues. The CDR3 region is CASSITQGLGYGYTF. CDR3 DNA sequence: TGTGCCAGCAGCATAACACAGGGCCTGGGCTATGGCTACACCTTC. The whole variable domain, filled in from reference TRBV5-6 and TRBJ1-2, reads DAGVTQSPTHLIKTRGQQVTLRCSPKSGHDTVSWYQQALGQGPQFIFQYYEEEERQRGNFPDRFSGHQFPNYSSELNVNALLLGDSALYLCASSITQGLGYGYTFGSGTRLTVV.

The chain employs TRBV5-4 and TRBJ2-7, with D uncertain. Between the trimmed V and J ends, which lost 0 bases and 1 base, there was a span of 11 bases. From germline, CDR1 is SGHNT and CDR2 YYREEE (reference sequence). The CDR3 spans 15 residues. The DNA for the CDR3 is TGTGCCAGCAGCTTGGGGGCCGGTCATTCCTACGAGCAGTACTTC. This codes for CASSLGAGHSYEQYF.

V is TRBV7-9 and J is TRBJ2-1; unclear D gene. This CDR3 is 13 amino acids long. Trimming left V 4 bases short and J 8 bases short, with 12 bases between. CDR1 and CDR2 (germline): SEHNR, FQNEAQ (reference sequence). CDR3 bases: TGTGCCAGCAGCTCCGTGGGTTGGGATGAGCAGTTCTTC. As protein: CASSSVGWDEQFF.

The chain has TRBV6-5 and TRBJ2-1; 9 bases line up with TRBD2. Germline lookup yields CDR1 MNHEY and CDR2 SVGAGI. With 2 bases clipped from V and 6 bases from J, the junction kept 5 bases outside the gene matches. CDR3 size: 15 residues. The CDR3 sequence is CASSYATSGTNEQFF. The CDR3 bases are TGTGCCAGCAGTTACGCGACTAGCGGAACCAATGAGCAGTTCTTC.

V usage is TRBV30 and J usage is TRBJ2-5; D call uncertain. The J call may be mistaken, given a closer DNA end match to TRBJ2-7. Germline V lookup: CDR1 GTSNPN, CDR2 SVGIG (reference sequence). The CDR3 spans 11 residues. As DNA, the CDR3 is TGTGCCTGGGCGGTATCCTACGAGCAGTACTTC. Translating gives CAWAVSYEQYF.

This chain joins TRBV14 and TRBJ1-4; D unclear. Trimming removed 4 bases from V and 0 bases from J, with 9 bases in between. Germline lookup yields CDR1 SGHDN and CDR2 FVKESK. CDR3 length equals 15 residues. CDR3 in DNA: TGTGCCAGCAGCCTGCGTTTGGCAACTAATGAAAAACTGTTTTTT. This sequence encodes CASSLRLATNEKLFF.

The V call is TRBV13, the J call TRBJ2-5, with D perhaps matching TRBD1 (5 bases). Germline V gene lookup returns CDR1 PRHDT and CDR2 FYEKMQ (reference sequence). CDR3 length equals 13 residues. V was pared by 3 bases and J by 1 base, with 6 bases between. CDR3 in amino acids: CASSLDTQETQYF. CDR3 coding DNA: TGTGCCAGCAGCTTGGACACCCAAGAGACCCAGTACTTC.

The rearrangement joins TRBV5-6 to TRBJ2-3; TRBD2 matches 8 bases. This CDR3 is 15 amino acids long. The ends lost 1 base at V and 6 bases at J; junction bases unmatched: 7. Germline CDR1 reads SGHDT; CDR2 reads YYEEEE. CDR3 sequence (DNA): TGTGCCAGCAGCTTGTGGCGGGAGGCCTGGGATACGCAGTATTTT. This codes for CASSLWREAWDTQYF.

For this clone: Other DNA sequences of this sample code for an identical CDR3. The chain combines TRBV9 with TRBJ2-7, with 12 nucleotides matching TRBD2. J gave up 3 bases and V 4 bases, and 2 bases lay outside the gene matches. Germline loops: CDR1 SGDLS, CDR2 YYNGEE. The length of the CDR3 is 14 residues. The CDR3 spells CASSSGLAGYEQYF. CDR3 coding DNA: TGTGCCAGCAGCTCGGGACTAGCGGGCTACGAGCAGTACTTC.

The CDR3 coding sequence is TGTGCCAGCAGTTTATCGGGAAAATGGGACGGGGAGCTGTTTTTT. This codes for CASSLSGKWDGELFF. J is TRBJ2-2 and V is TRBV28, with a possible D match to TRBD2 (5 bases). V lost 1 base, J lost 7 bases, and 13 bases lay in between. CDR1 and CDR2 (germline): MDHEN, SYDVKM. The CDR3 is made up of 15 amino acids.

The gene calls are TRBV14 and TRBJ1-1; no clear D gene. Trimming removed 2 bases at V and 1 base at J, with 5 bases between. CDR1 is SGHDN and CDR2 is FVKESK in the germline V gene. The length of the CDR3 is 13 residues. The CDR3 here is CASSQIRNTEAFF. In DNA, the CDR3 is TGTGCCAGCAGCCAAATCAGGAACACTGAAGCTTTCTTT.

This sequence joins TRBV15 and TRBJ1-4; D call uncertain. CDR3 length: 15 amino acids. The germline V gene encodes CDR1 LNHNV and CDR2 YYDKDF (reference sequence). V dropped 1 base and J dropped 7 bases, with 13 bases sitting between them. The DNA for the CDR3 is TGTGCCACCAGCAGAGCGGTGGGCTTGCGTGAAAAACTGTTTTTT. It is translated as CATSRAVGLREKLFF.

A word on this clone: The sample contains more than one DNA sequence encoding this CDR3. The chain employs TRBV27 and TRBJ2-3; D ambiguous. Germline-derived CDR1 and CDR2 are MNHEY and SMNVEV (reference sequence). The CDR3 consists of 13 residues. V lost 3 bases, J lost 1 base, and 5 bases lay in between. The CDR3 region has the DNA TGTGCCAGCAGTTTCTTTGGCACAGATACGCAGTATTTT. Translating it yields CASSFFGTDTQYF.

The chain combines TRBV27 with TRBJ1-2, with 8 bases identical to TRBD1. The CDR3 extends over 14 amino acids. The junction had 9 bases not matched to a gene; V was cut back by 8 bases and J by 4 bases. Germline CDR1 reads MNHEY; CDR2 reads SMNVEV (reference sequence). The CDR3 nucleotides are TGTGCCAGCTTCTCGACAGGGGCTTCCTATGGCTACACCTTC. Translated: CASFSTGASYGYTF.

The chain carries TRBV19 and TRBJ2-7; 8 nucleotides agree with TRBD1. Germline CDR1 reads LNHDA; CDR2 reads SQIVND (reference sequence). V dropped 4 bases and J dropped 1; count of bases not matched to a gene: 6. The CDR3 contains 15 residues. This CDR3 reads CASSSDRGASYEQYF. The DNA of the CDR3 is TGTGCCAGTAGTAGTGACAGGGGAGCGTCCTACGAGCAGTACTTC.

The chain couples TRBV27 to TRBJ1-4; D might be TRBD1 (5 bases). The CDR3 sequence is 18 residues long. Trimming left V 2 bases short and J 2 bases short, with 18 bases between. Germline V gene sequence: CDR1 MNHEY, CDR2 SMNVEV (reference sequence). The CDR3 is CASSLRAGRAKTNEKLFF. The CDR3 DNA is TGTGCCAGCAGTTTAAGGGCGGGCAGGGCGAAGACTAATGAAAAACTGTTTTTT.

The J gene is TRBJ2-1, the V gene TRBV11-2, with 8 bases identical to TRBD1. The CDR3 is 15 amino acids. V shed 5 bases and J 8 bases; nucleotides not matched to a gene: 11. Germline V gene lookup returns CDR1 SGHAT and CDR2 FQNNGV. The CDR3 nucleotides read TGTGCCAGCAGCGGCTGGACAGGGTTCACCCATGAGCAGTTCTTC. This sequence encodes CASSGWTGFTHEQFF.

Here the CDR3 reads CASSDSPGATDTQYF. CDR3 DNA: TGTGCCAGCAGTGACTCCCCGGGGGCGACAGATACGCAGTATTTT. The chain carries TRBV2 and TRBJ2-3, with D perhaps given as TRBD1 or TRBD2 (6 bases each). V dropped 3 bases and J dropped 3 bases, with 13 bases sitting between them. CDR3 size: 15 residues. Germline V CDR1 and CDR2: SNHLY, FYNNEI.

The V call is TRBV11-2, the J call TRBJ2-3; D perhaps matches TRBD1 (6 bases). There are 18 residues in the CDR3. Trimming left V 3 bases short and J 6 bases short, with 25 bases between. Per germline, CDR1 SGHAT and CDR2 FQNNGV. The CDR3 sequence: CASSFFNPGTRLRDTQYF. CDR3 DNA sequence: TGTGCCAGCAGCTTTTTTAACCCCGGGACAAGGCTTAGGGATACGCAGTATTTT.

The genes are TRBV6-1 and TRBJ2-7; 12 bases match TRBD2. V gave up 3 bases and J gave up 4 bases; unmatched junction bases: 4. The CDR3 loop spans 15 amino acids. Germline lookup yields CDR1 MNHNS and CDR2 SASEGT. The CDR3: CASSDRTSGDYEQYF. CDR3 in DNA: TGTGCCAGCAGTGACCGGACTAGCGGGGATTACGAGCAGTACTTC.

V is TRBV27 and J is TRBJ2-6, with D perhaps TRBD2 (7 bases). The V gene's germline CDR1 is MNHEY and CDR2 SMNVEV (reference sequence). The germline V and J ends were trimmed by 4 bases and 0 bases, with 10 bases remaining between them. The length of the CDR3 is 16 residues. The CDR3, as DNA: TGTGCCAGCAGTTGGGGGGGGCCCTCTGGGGCCAACGTCCTGACTTTC. As protein: CASSWGGPSGANVLTF. Using reference TRBV27 and TRBJ2-6 for the parts outside the CDR3, the full variable domain is EAQVTQNPRYLITVTGKKLTVTCSQNMNHEYMSWYRQDPGLGLRQIYYSMNVEVTDKGDVPEGYKVSRKEKRNFPLILESPSPNQTSLYFCASSWGGPSGANVLTFGAGSRLTVL.

V is TRBV11-2 and J is TRBJ2-5, with D possibly matching TRBD1 (7 bases). The end of the DNA fits TRBJ2-7 better, so the J call may be wrong. This CDR3 region has 12 residues. Per the germline V gene, CDR1 is SGHAT and CDR2 is FQNNGV. CDR3 region: CASSGGHYEQYF. The CDR3 DNA reads as TGTGCCAGCTCAGGGGGGCACTACGAGCAGTACTTC.